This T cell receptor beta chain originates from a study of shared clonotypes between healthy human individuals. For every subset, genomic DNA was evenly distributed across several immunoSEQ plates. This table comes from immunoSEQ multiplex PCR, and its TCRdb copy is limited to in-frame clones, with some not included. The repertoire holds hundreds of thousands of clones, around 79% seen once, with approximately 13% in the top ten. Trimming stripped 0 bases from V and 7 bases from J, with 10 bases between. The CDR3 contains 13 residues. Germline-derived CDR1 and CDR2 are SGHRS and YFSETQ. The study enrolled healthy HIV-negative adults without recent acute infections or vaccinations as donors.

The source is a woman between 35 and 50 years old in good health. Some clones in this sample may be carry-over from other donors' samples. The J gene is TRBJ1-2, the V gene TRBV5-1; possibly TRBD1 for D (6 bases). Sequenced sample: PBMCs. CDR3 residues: CASSLDREGGYTF. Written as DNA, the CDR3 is TGCGCCAGCAGCTTGGACAGGGAAGGTGGCTACACCTTC.